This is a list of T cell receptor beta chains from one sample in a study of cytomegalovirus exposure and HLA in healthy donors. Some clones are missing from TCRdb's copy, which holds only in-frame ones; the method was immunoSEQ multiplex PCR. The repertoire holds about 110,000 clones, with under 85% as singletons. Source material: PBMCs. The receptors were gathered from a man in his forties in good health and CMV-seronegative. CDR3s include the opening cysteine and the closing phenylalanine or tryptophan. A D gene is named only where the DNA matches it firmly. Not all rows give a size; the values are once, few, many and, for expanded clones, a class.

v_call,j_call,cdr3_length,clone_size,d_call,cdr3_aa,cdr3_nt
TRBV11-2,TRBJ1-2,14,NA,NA,CASSLGTPFRGYTF,TGTGCCAGCAGCTTGGGCACCCCATTCCGGGGCTACACCTTC
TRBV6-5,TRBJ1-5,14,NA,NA,CASRSGTWDQPQHF,TGTGCCAGCAGGTCCGGGACATGGGATCAGCCCCAGCATTTT
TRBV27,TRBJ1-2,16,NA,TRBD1,CASSSIPGQGNYGYTF,TGTGCCAGCAGTTCCATCCCGGGACAGGGAAACTATGGCTACACCTTC
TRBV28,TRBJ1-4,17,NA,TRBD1,CASSFPRADRGWEKLFF,TGTGCCAGCAGTTTTCCTAGGGCGGACAGGGGGTGGGAAAAACTGTTTTTT
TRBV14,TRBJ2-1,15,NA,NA,CASSQGRDWGVEQFF,TGTGCCAGCAGCCAAGGCCGGGACTGGGGCGTTGAGCAGTTCTTC
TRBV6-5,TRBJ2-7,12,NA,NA,CASREGSYEQYF,TGTGCCAGCAGAGAGGGCTCCTACGAGCAGTACTTC
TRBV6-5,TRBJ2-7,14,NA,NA,CASSYSPGRYEQYF,TGTGCCAGCAGTTACAGTCCAGGGCGCTACGAGCAGTACTTC
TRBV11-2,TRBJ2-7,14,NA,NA,CTSTPEIGSYEQYF,TGTACCAGCACCCCGGAGATAGGCTCCTACGAGCAGTACTTC
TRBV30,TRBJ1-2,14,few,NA,CAWSVGAGGYGYTF,TGTGCCTGGAGTGTAGGGGCAGGCGGCTATGGCTACACCTTC
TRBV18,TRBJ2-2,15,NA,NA,CASSPQGMSTGELFF,TGTGCCAGCTCACCGCAGGGGATGAGTACCGGGGAGCTGTTTTTT
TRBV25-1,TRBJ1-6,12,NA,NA,CASRDRNSPLHF,TGTGCCAGCAGAGACAGGAATTCACCCCTCCACTTT
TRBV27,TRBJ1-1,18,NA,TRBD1,CASSPVGLGQVPRTEAFF,TGTGCCAGCAGTCCGGTCGGGCTAGGACAGGTCCCAAGGACTGAAGCTTTCTTT
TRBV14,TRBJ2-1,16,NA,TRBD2,CASSQEIGGYVNEQFF,TGTGCCAGCAGCCAAGAAATCGGGGGGTACGTAAATGAGCAGTTCTTC
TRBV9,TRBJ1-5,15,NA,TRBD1,CASSGRGRGGQPQHF,TGTGCCAGCAGCGGCAGGGGGCGCGGTGGACAGCCCCAGCATTTT
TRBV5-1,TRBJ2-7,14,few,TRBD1,CASSGHRGGYEQYF,TGCGCCAGCAGCGGTCACAGGGGTGGCTACGAGCAGTACTTC
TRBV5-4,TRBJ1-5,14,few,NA,CASSPIYSNQPQHF,TGTGCCAGCAGCCCTATTTATAGCAATCAGCCCCAGCATTTT
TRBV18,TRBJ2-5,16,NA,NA,CASSPLTGDSQETQYF,TGTGCCAGCTCACCACTAACTGGGGACTCCCAAGAGACCCAGTACTTC
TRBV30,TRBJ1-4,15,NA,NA,CAWSPGTATNEKLFF,TGTGCCTGGAGTCCAGGGACTGCAACTAATGAAAAACTGTTTTTT
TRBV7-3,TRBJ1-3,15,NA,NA,CASSSHGGSGNTIYF,TGTGCCAGCAGCTCGCACGGGGGCTCTGGAAACACCATATATTTT
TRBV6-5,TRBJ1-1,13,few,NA,CASSVNRVAEAFF,TGTGCCAGCAGCGTAAACAGGGTTGCGGAAGCTTTCTTT
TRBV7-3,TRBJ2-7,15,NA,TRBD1,CASSSTQGAWNEQYF,TGTGCCAGCAGCTCAACACAGGGGGCCTGGAACGAGCAGTACTTC
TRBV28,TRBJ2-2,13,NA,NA,CASTSQAPGELFF,TGTGCCAGTACGTCACAGGCCCCTGGGGAGCTGTTTTTT
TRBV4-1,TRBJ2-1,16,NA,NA,CASSPSHSEGASEQFF,TGCGCCAGCAGCCCCAGTCACTCGGAGGGGGCGAGTGAGCAGTTCTTC
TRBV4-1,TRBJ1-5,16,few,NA,CASSQGGAANNQPQHF,TGCGCCAGCAGCCAAGGAGGAGCGGCGAACAATCAGCCCCAGCATTTT
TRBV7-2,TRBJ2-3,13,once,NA,CASSFPGADTQYF,TGTGCCAGCAGCTTTCCGGGGGCAGATACGCAGTATTTT
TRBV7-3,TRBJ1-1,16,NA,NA,CASSPAGRLMNTEAFF,TGTGCCAGCAGCCCCGCGGGGAGACTTATGAACACTGAAGCTTTCTTT
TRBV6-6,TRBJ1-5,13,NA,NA,CASSNSPYQPQHF,TGTGCCAGCAGCAATAGCCCGTATCAGCCCCAGCATTTT
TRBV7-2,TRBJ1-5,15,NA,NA,CASSVYVNSNQPQHF,TGTGCCAGCAGCGTCTACGTTAATAGCAATCAGCCCCAGCATTTT
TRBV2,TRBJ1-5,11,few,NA,CGTGSNQPQHF,TGTGGGACGGGAAGCAATCAGCCCCAGCATTTT
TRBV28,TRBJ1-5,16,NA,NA,CASSPLRGDSNQPQHF,TGTGCCAGCAGTCCCCTACGGGGAGATAGCAATCAGCCCCAGCATTTT
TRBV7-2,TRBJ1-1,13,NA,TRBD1,CASSTVTGRLGFF,TGTGCCAGCAGCACAGTGACAGGGAGGCTAGGGTTCTTT
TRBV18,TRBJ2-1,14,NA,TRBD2,CASSAAGGYNEQFF,TGTGCCAGCTCAGCAGCGGGGGGCTACAATGAGCAGTTCTTC